This TCR beta chain was observed in a study of T cells in Graves' hyperthyroidism and ophthalmopathy. Findings of the study overall: In the analysis, a 13 V-J model separated ophthalmopathy from stable hyperthyroidism.

The TCR beta CDR3 regions underwent amplification using RNA transcripts as the source. A first-round RT-PCR of the TCR CDR3 used the HTBI primer set. One entry per CDR3 protein results from TCRdb running MiXCR on the multiplex PCR reads. The sample lists approximately 48,000 distinct CDR3 sequences; approximately 50% were seen once. Hyperthyroidism was newly diagnosed in patients aged 18 to 65 (duration under 2 months). Exclusion of patients followed from uncontrolled infection, other autoimmune disease, pregnancy or lactation. Diagnosis relied on clinical symptoms, serum thyroxine and TRAb, thyroid ultrasound and orbital computed tomography. The CDR3 is made up of 18 amino acids. Trimming took 5 bases from V and 4 from J; bases not matched to a gene: 17. Germline V gene data show CDR1 as SNHLY and CDR2 as FYNNEI. In its sample, this clonotype was seen once. What it binds is not known.

The chain links TRBV2 to TRBJ1-1, with TRBD1 matching 9 bases. Sequenced material: peripheral blood or thyroid tissue (not recorded which). This receptor was obtained from a woman aged 50 to 60 with Graves' hyperthyroidism. This CDR3 reads CASSPRYRSTGGSTEAFF. Written as DNA, the CDR3 is TGTGCCAGCAGTCCTAGATACCGTTCGACAGGGGGGAGCACTGAAGCTTTCTTT.